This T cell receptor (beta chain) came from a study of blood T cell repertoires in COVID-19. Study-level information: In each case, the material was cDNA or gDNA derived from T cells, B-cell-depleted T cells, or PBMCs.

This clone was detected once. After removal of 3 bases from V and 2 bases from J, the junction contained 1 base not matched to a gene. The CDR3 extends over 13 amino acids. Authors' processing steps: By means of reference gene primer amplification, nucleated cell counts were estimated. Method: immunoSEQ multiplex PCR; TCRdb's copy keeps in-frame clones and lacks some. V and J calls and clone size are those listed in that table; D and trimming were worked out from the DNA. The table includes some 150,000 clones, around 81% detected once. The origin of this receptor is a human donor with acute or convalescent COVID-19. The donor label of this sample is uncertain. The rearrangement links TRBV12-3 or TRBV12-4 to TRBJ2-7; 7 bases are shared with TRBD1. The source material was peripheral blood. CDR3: CASSFQGAYEQYF. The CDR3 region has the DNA TGTGCCAGCAGTTTTCAGGGGGCCTACGAGCAGTACTTC.